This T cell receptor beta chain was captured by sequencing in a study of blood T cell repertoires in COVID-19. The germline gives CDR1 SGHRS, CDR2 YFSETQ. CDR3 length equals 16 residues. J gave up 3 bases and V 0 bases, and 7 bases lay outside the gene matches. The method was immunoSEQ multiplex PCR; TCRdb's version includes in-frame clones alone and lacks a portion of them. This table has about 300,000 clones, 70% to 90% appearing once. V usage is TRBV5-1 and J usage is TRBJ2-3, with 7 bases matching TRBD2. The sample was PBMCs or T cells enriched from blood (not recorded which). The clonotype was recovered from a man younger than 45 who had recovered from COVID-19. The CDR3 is CASSLDLAGETDTQYF. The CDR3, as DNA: TGCGCCAGCAGCTTGGATCTGGCGGGGGAGACAGATACGCAGTATTTT. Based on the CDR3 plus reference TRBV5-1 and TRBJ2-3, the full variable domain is KAGVTQTPRYLIKTRGQQVTLSCSPISGHRSVSWYQQTPGQGLQFLFEYFSETQRNKGNFPGRFSGRQFSNSRSEMNVSTLELGDSALYLCASSLDLAGETDTQYFGPGTRLTVL.